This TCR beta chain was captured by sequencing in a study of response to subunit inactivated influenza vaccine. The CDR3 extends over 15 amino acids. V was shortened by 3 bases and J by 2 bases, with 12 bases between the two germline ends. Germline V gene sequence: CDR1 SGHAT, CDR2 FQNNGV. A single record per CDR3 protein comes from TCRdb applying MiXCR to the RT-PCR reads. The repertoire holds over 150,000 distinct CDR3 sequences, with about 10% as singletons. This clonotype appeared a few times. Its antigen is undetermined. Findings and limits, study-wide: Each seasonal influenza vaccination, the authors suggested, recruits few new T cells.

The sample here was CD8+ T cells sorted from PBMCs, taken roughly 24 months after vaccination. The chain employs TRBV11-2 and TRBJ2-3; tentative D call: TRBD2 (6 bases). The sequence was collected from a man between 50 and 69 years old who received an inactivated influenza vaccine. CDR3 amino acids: CASSFTGTSTDTQYF. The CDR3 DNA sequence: TGTGCCAGCAGCTTCACCGGGACTTCCACAGATACGCAGTATTTT.